These 26 T cell receptor beta chains share one sample of origin, sequenced in a study of cytomegalovirus exposure and HLA in healthy donors. The PCR used 60 Vbeta and 13 Jbeta primers. Profiling relied on immunoSEQ multiplex PCR, and the TCRdb table lists in-frame clones only, not all of them. The table lists approximately 100,000 clones, 84% of them singletons, with about 1.1% in the top ten. The material sequenced was PBMCs. All receptors derive from a woman under 30 in good health and CMV-seronegative.

The gene calls are TRBV7-9 and TRBJ1-5; D ambiguous. Trimming removed 1 base from V and 6 bases from J, with 7 bases in between. The CDR3 is 13 amino acids. Per the germline V gene, CDR1 is SEHNR and CDR2 is FQNEAQ (reference sequence). The CDR3 DNA follows: TGTGCCAGCAGCTTAGTGGCAGGTCAGCCCCAGCATTTT. Encoded protein: CASSLVAGQPQHF.

A single count supports this clone. V is TRBV29-1 and J is TRBJ2-7; the D is unclear. The V gene lost 3 bases and the J gene lost 3 bases, with 9 bases spanning the gap. From germline, CDR1 is SQVTM and CDR2 ANQGSEA. The CDR3 totals 12 residues. CDR3 protein: CSVELGFYEQYF. The CDR3 region has the DNA TGCAGCGTTGAGCTGGGCTTCTACGAGCAGTACTTC.

The chain combines TRBV29-1 with TRBJ2-3; 11 nucleotides align to TRBD1. The length of the CDR3 is 16 residues. Germline V gene sequence: CDR1 SQVTM, CDR2 ANQGSEA. Trimming cost V 1 base and J 6 bases; bases outside gene matches: 9. In nucleotides, the CDR3 is TGCAGCGTTGAAGGGCACCGGGACAGGGGGGAGGATACGCAGTATTTT. It encodes CSVEGHRDRGEDTQYF.

The chain uses TRBV2 and TRBJ2-1; 8 nucleotides line up with TRBD1. Germline loops: CDR1 SNHLY, CDR2 FYNNEI. The CDR3 runs 12 residues. V lost 6 bases, J lost 12 bases, and 7 bases stayed unmatched. CDR3 coding DNA: TGTGCCAGCAGGACAGGGGCCAAAGGGCAGTTCTTC. Translated: CASRTGAKGQFF.

This chain links TRBV28 with TRBJ1-4; 9 bases match TRBD1. In germline, CDR1 is MDHEN, CDR2 SYDVKM. The length of the CDR3 is 16 residues. V shed 4 bases and J 9 bases; nucleotides not matched to a gene: 12. The CDR3 sequence: CASSSAAGQGRQKLFF. The CDR3 bases are TGTGCCAGCAGTTCGGCAGCGGGACAGGGACGTCAAAAACTGTTTTTT.

The chain is built from TRBV5-1 and TRBJ2-7; no firm D call. CDR1 SGHRS and CDR2 YFSETQ come from the germline V gene. CDR3 length equals 14 residues. Between the trimmed V and J ends, which lost 1 base and 5 bases, there was a span of 13 bases. The CDR3 region is CASSLTGRRHEQYF. CDR3 nucleotide sequence: TGCGCCAGCAGCTTGACTGGGCGTCGGCACGAGCAGTACTTC. The full variable domain, with the rest looked up from reference TRBV5-1 and TRBJ2-7, is KAGVTQTPRYLIKTRGQQVTLSCSPISGHRSVSWYQQTPGQGLQFLFEYFSETQRNKGNFPGRFSGRQFSNSRSEMNVSTLELGDSALYLCASSLTGRRHEQYFGPGTRLTVT.

The V call is TRBV11-1, the J call TRBJ1-4, with D uncertain. The germline CDR1 and CDR2 sequences are SGHAT and FQDESV (reference sequence). Trimming pared 2 bases from V and 2 bases from J, leaving 9 bases between. There are 15 residues in the CDR3. CDR3 DNA sequence: TGTGCCAGCAGCTTAAATCGAGGCACTAATGAAAAACTGTTTTTT. As protein: CASSLNRGTNEKLFF.

V is TRBV7-9 and J is TRBJ2-7, with D perhaps matching TRBD1 (5 bases). V was shortened by 8 bases and J by 2 bases, with 22 bases between the two germline ends. CDR1 is SEHNR and CDR2 is FQNEAQ in the germline V gene (reference sequence). The CDR3 spans 16 residues. For the CDR3, the DNA is TGTGCCAGCCTCGGAACCGCAGGGAAAAGGGCCTACGAGCAGTACTTC. Its protein product is CASLGTAGKRAYEQYF.

The chain employs TRBV9 and TRBJ1-1; tentative D call: TRBD1 (6 bases). CDR1 and CDR2 (germline): SGDLS, YYNGEE. The CDR3 extends over 16 amino acids. The V gene lost 1 base and the J gene lost 1 base, with 14 bases spanning the gap. The CDR3: CASSVSGRGTNTEAFF. The CDR3 DNA sequence: TGTGCCAGCAGCGTATCCGGGAGGGGGACGAACACTGAAGCTTTCTTT. Filled out from reference TRBV9 and TRBJ1-1, the complete variable domain reads DSGVTQTPKHLITATGQRVTLRCSPRSGDLSVYWYQQSLDQGLQFLIQYYNGEERAKGNILERFSAQQFPDLHSELNLSSLELGDSALYFCASSVSGRGTNTEAFFGQGTRLTVV.

The CDR3 protein is CASSLVGDSGNTIYF. In DNA, the CDR3 is TGTGCCAGCAGCTTAGTGGGAGACTCTGGAAACACCATATATTTT. The chain is built from TRBV11-2 and TRBJ1-3; D remains ambiguous. The length of the CDR3 is 15 residues. The V end lost 1 base, the J end lost 0 bases, and 7 bases lay between the germline ends. The V gene's germline CDR1 is SGHAT and CDR2 FQNNGV.

The chain joins TRBV4-3 to TRBJ1-3; D is unclear. V was trimmed by 2 bases and J by 4 bases, leaving 12 bases between them. Per the germline V gene, CDR1 is LGHNA and CDR2 is YSLEER. The length of the CDR3 is 15 residues. The CDR3 protein is CASSQKARWGNTIYF. The CDR3 DNA reads TGCGCCAGCAGCCAAAAGGCCAGGTGGGGAAACACCATATATTTT.

CDR3 residues: CASSLVAGGADTQYF. CDR3 nucleotides: TGTGCCAGCAGCTTAGTAGCGGGGGGTGCAGATACGCAGTATTTT. V gene TRBV7-9 combines with J gene TRBJ2-3, with 10 bases matching TRBD2. This CDR3 is built from 15 residues. In germline, CDR1 is SEHNR, CDR2 FQNEAQ (reference sequence). With V trimmed by 1 base and J by 4 bases, 2 bases remained unmatched.

V and J are TRBV15 and TRBJ2-3; the D gene is possibly TRBD1 (6 bases). Germline loops: CDR1 LNHNV, CDR2 YYDKDF (reference sequence). The CDR3 is 15 amino acids. V was cut by 5 bases and J by 0 bases, with 12 bases left in between. CDR3 nucleotide sequence: TGTGCCACCAGCTTGGGGGCAGGTAGCACAGATACGCAGTATTTT. It yields the protein CATSLGAGSTDTQYF.

This chain joins TRBV5-4 and TRBJ1-6; the D is unclear. The CDR3 has 13 residues. Trimming removed 1 base from V and 13 bases from J, with 12 bases in between. Germline values: CDR1 SGHNT, CDR2 YYREEE (reference sequence). The CDR3 region is CASSLSAANPLHF. CDR3 sequence (DNA): TGTGCCAGCAGCTTGTCGGCGGCCAACCCCCTCCACTTT.

This clone was seen only a few times. The gene calls are TRBV5-4 and TRBJ1-4; D might be TRBD1 (6 bases). Trimming cost V 0 bases and J 6 bases, with 9 bases left between them. Germline V gene data show CDR1 as SGHNT and CDR2 as YYREEE (reference sequence). This CDR3 comprises 14 residues. CDR3 residues: CASSLEPGDEKLFF. Here the CDR3 DNA reads TGTGCCAGCAGCTTGGAGCCAGGGGATGAAAAACTGTTTTTT.

The chain recombines TRBV5-1 with TRBJ1-1, with D perhaps matching TRBD1 (6 bases). The V and J ends lost 0 bases and 1 base respectively, with 10 bases between them. Per germline, CDR1 SGHRS and CDR2 YFSETQ. CDR3 length equals 15 residues. The CDR3 sequence is CASSLAQGRNTEAFF. The DNA for the CDR3 is TGCGCCAGCAGCTTGGCACAGGGAAGGAACACTGAAGCTTTCTTT. Together with reference TRBV5-1 and TRBJ1-1, the CDR3 gives the full variable domain: KAGVTQTPRYLIKTRGQQVTLSCSPISGHRSVSWYQQTPGQGLQFLFEYFSETQRNKGNFPGRFSGRQFSNSRSEMNVSTLELGDSALYLCASSLAQGRNTEAFFGQGTRLTVV.

The rearrangement joins TRBV7-9 to TRBJ2-7; D might be TRBD1 (7 bases). The CDR3 length is 14 residues. V lost 0 bases to trimming and J lost 12 bases, with 18 bases between them. The germline CDR1 and CDR2 sequences are SEHNR and FQNEAQ (reference sequence). The chain's CDR3 is CASSLASEGAISYF. The DNA for the CDR3 is TGTGCCAGCAGCTTAGCTTCGGAGGGGGCGATCTCGTACTTC.

This clone was observed once. The chain carries TRBV11-2 and TRBJ2-2; TRBD1 matches 9 bases. Germline CDR1 and CDR2: SGHAT and FQNNGV. The CDR3 runs to 16 residues. V gave up 5 bases and J gave up 6 bases; unmatched junction bases: 10. In DNA form, the CDR3 reads TGTGCCAGCAGCGCCCGGGACAGGGTTACCGCCGGGGAGCTGTTTTTT. This translates into CASSARDRVTAGELFF.

The genes are TRBV7-9 and TRBJ2-7; D unresolved. V lost 1 base, J lost 6 bases, and 7 bases lay in between. Germline CDR1 and CDR2: SEHNR and FQNEAQ (reference sequence). The CDR3 totals 12 residues. The CDR3 DNA reads TGTGCCAGCAGCTTAGTACTTTCCGAGCAGTACTTC. This translates into CASSLVLSEQYF.

The count of this clone is one. The chain recombines TRBV5-1 with TRBJ1-2, with 7 bases fitting TRBD1. The V gene end was trimmed by 4 bases and the J gene end by 3 bases; junction bases not matched to a gene: 3. CDR1 is SGHRS, CDR2 YFSETQ, per germline. The CDR3 extends over 13 amino acids. The CDR3, as DNA: TGCGCCAGCAGCCCGGGACAGCACTATGGCTACACCTTC. Translation gives CASSPGQHYGYTF. Full variable domain (rest looked up from reference TRBV5-1 and TRBJ1-2): KAGVTQTPRYLIKTRGQQVTLSCSPISGHRSVSWYQQTPGQGLQFLFEYFSETQRNKGNFPGRFSGRQFSNSRSEMNVSTLELGDSALYLCASSPGQHYGYTFGSGTRLTVV.

This chain links TRBV5-4 with TRBJ2-7; the match to TRBD2 covers 14 bases. The length of the CDR3 is 17 residues. The V gene's germline CDR1 is SGHNT and CDR2 YYREEE (reference sequence). V dropped 4 bases and J dropped 3; count of bases not matched to a gene: 9. CDR3 sequence: CASSVGLAGGYRYEQYF. In nucleotides, the CDR3 is TGTGCCAGCAGCGTCGGACTAGCGGGGGGTTATCGCTACGAGCAGTACTTC. Variable domain in full (rest from reference TRBV5-4 and TRBJ2-7): ETGVTQSPTHLIKTRGQQVTLRCSSQSGHNTVSWYQQALGQGPQFIFQYYREEENGRGNFPPRFSGLQFPNYSSELNVNALELDDSALYLCASSVGLAGGYRYEQYFGPGTRLTVT.

V usage is TRBV15 and J usage is TRBJ1-4; D possibly corresponds to TRBD1 (5 bases). CDR1 LNHNV and CDR2 YYDKDF come from the germline V gene (reference sequence). The CDR3 has 15 residues. Trimming removed 0 bases at V and 8 bases at J, with 13 bases between. CDR3 DNA: TGTGCCACCAGCAGAGAGGGGGAGGGGAGCGAAAAACTGTTTTTT. This encodes CATSREGEGSEKLFF.

The J gene is TRBJ2-7, the V gene TRBV6-1; D is perhaps TRBD1 (8 bases). V lost 4 bases, J lost 4 bases, and 14 bases lay in between. CDR1 and CDR2 (germline): MNHNS, SASEGT. This CDR3 spans 14 amino acids. The CDR3 sequence: CASSGTGTKYEQYF. As DNA, the CDR3 is TGTGCCAGCAGTGGGACAGGGACTAAATACGAGCAGTACTTC.

The rearrangement links TRBV6-5 to TRBJ2-4, with 7 bases lining up with TRBD1. Trimming took 2 bases from V and 7 from J; bases not matched to a gene: 8. CDR3 length: 15 amino acids. Per germline, CDR1 MNHEY and CDR2 SVGAGI. CDR3 in amino acids: CASSYMQGETNIQYF. The CDR3 DNA sequence: TGTGCCAGCAGTTACATGCAGGGGGAGACGAACATTCAGTACTTC.

This rearrangement joins TRBV4-3 to TRBJ2-4; 14 bases line up with TRBD2. From germline, CDR1 is LGHNA and CDR2 YSLEER. This CDR3 comprises 21 residues. V was pared by 3 bases and J by 0 bases, with 13 bases of the junction left unmatched. CDR3 protein: CASSQRGRGLAGDLAKNIQYF. CDR3 DNA: TGCGCCAGCAGCCAGAGAGGGAGGGGACTAGCGGGGGACCTAGCCAAAAACATTCAGTACTTC.

The gene calls are TRBV4-1 and TRBJ1-5, with D uncertain. CDR1 and CDR2 from the germline V gene are MGHRA and YSYEKL. The CDR3 covers 16 residues. Between the trimmed V and J ends, which lost 1 base and 4 bases, there was a span of 14 bases. The CDR3 DNA reads as TGCGCCAGCAGCCAAGCTCCTAACAGCCAAAATCAGCCCCAGCATTTT. This translates into CASSQAPNSQNQPQHF.